The present T cell receptor (beta chain) was sequenced within a study of blood T cell repertoires in COVID-19. Background on the study: From T cells, B-cell-depleted T cells, or PBMCs came the material, which was cDNA or gDNA.

Patients from Seattle were sampled longitudinally, starting during active infection. Assay: immunoSEQ multiplex PCR; the TCRdb copy retains only in-frame clones and omits some. The sample carries 50,000 or so clones, roughly 93% recorded once. Trimming shortened V by 1 base and J by 1 base, and 14 bases separated the two germline ends. CDR1 is MNHGY and CDR2 is SVAAGI in the germline V gene. The CDR3 has 17 residues. This receptor was taken from a man between 60 and 75 years old with COVID-19, enrolled during active disease. This chain uses TRBV6-9 with TRBJ1-5, with D perhaps TRBD1 (5 bases). The sequencing sample was made of peripheral blood. The CDR3 reads CASSYWGGMGSNQPQHF. The CDR3 DNA reads as TGTGCCAGCAGTTATTGGGGGGGTATGGGAAGCAATCAGCCCCAGCATTTT.